These T cell receptor beta chains were read from a single sample in a study of cytomegalovirus exposure and HLA in healthy donors. Assay used: immunoSEQ multiplex PCR; TCRdb lists only in-frame clones, some missing. The sample shows about 160,000 clones, 75% to 90% of them seen only once. Source material: PBMCs. The receptor source for this set is a boy younger than 10 in good health and CMV-seronegative. The CDR3 runs from the conserved cysteine through the conserved F or W. The D gene is left open where the match is weak. Expanded clones get a size class; other rows say once, few or many, or leave the size out.

>TRBJ2-7|-|TRBD1|TRBV9
CASSPIQGTYEQYF
TGTGCCAGCAGCCCGATACAGGGGACCTACGAGCAGTACTTC
>TRBJ1-5|-|TRBD1|TRBV6-5
CASSSGQGVRQPQHF
TGTGCCAGCAGCTCGGGACAGGGGGTAAGGCAGCCCCAGCATTTT
>TRBJ2-1|-|-|TRBV6-4
CASSDSVATNEQFF
TGTGCCAGCAGTGACTCAGTGGCGACAAATGAGCAGTTCTTC
>TRBJ2-1|-|TRBD2|TRBV7-9
CASSPRLAASSYNEQFF
TGTGCCAGCAGCCCTAGACTAGCGGCTAGCTCCTACAATGAGCAGTTCTTC
>TRBJ1-1|-|TRBD1|TRBV30
CAWTQGATEAFF
TGTGCCTGGACACAGGGGGCCACTGAAGCTTTCTTT
>TRBJ2-3|-|TRBD1|TRBV5-4
CASSGDSDTQYF
TGTGCCAGCAGCGGGGACAGTGATACGCAGTATTTT
>TRBJ2-7|-|TRBD1|TRBV28
CASRPRTGLTYEQYF
TGTGCCAGCAGACCCCGGACAGGGCTTACCTACGAGCAGTACTTC
>TRBJ2-1|-|TRBD2|TRBV6-5
CASSLVAGSPYNEQFF
TGTGCCAGCAGTTTAGTAGCGGGAAGTCCCTACAATGAGCAGTTCTTC
>TRBJ1-5|once|-|TRBV6-1
CASSEGKGGNQPQHF
TGTGCCAGCAGTGAAGGCAAAGGGGGAAATCAGCCCCAGCATTTT
>TRBJ1-6|-|-|TRBV27
CASSLLANSPLHF
TGTGCCAGCAGTTTACTGGCCAATTCACCCCTCCACTTT
>TRBJ2-1|-|TRBD2|TRBV27
CASRGLAGNNEQFF
TGTGCCAGCAGAGGACTAGCGGGTAACAATGAGCAGTTCTTC
>TRBJ2-3|-|TRBD1|TRBV5-4
CASSLGGRGQADTQYF
TGTGCCAGCAGCTTAGGGGGCAGGGGGCAGGCAGATACGCAGTATTTT
>TRBJ1-1|-|-|TRBV11-2
CASSLGGSHEDAFF
TGTGCCAGCAGCTTAGGCGGGAGCCACGAGGACGCTTTCTTT
>TRBJ1-1|-|-|TRBV25-1
CASSESYRVAATEAFF
TGTGCCAGCAGTGAGAGTTACAGGGTTGCCGCCACTGAAGCTTTCTTT
>TRBJ1-1|-|-|TRBV5-4
CASSTGTLKEAFF
TGTGCCAGCAGCACGGGGACACTGAAGGAAGCTTTCTTT
>TRBJ1-5|once|-|TRBV18
CASSLTGSGQPQHF
TGTGCCAGCTCCCTAACGGGGTCTGGGCAGCCCCAGCATTTT